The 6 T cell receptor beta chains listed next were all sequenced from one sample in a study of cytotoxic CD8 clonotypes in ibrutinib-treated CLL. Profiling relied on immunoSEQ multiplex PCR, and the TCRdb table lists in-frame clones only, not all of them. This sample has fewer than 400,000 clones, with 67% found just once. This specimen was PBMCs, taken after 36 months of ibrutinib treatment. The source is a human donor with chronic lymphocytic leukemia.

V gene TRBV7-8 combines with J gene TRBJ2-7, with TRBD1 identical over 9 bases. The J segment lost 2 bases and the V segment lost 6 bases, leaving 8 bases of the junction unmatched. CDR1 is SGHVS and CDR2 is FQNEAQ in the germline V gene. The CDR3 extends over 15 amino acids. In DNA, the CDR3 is TGTGCCAGCAGTGCGAGGGGACAGGGAACCTACGAGCAGTACTTC. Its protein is CASSARGQGTYEQYF.

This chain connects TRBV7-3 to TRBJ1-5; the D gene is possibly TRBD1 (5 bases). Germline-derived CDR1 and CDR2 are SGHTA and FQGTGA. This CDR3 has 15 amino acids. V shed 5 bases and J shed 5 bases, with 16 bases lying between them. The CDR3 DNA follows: TGTGCCAGCAGCCCTGGACAAGGGTGGGATCAGCCCCAGCATTTT. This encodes CASSPGQGWDQPQHF.

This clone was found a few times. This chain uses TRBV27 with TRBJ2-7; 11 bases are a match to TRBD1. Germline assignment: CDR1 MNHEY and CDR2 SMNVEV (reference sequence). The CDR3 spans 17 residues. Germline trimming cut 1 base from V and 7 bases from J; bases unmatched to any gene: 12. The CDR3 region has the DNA TGTGCCAGCAGTTTATTGCCCTACGGACAGGGGGCAGGGGAGCAGTACTTC. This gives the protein CASSLLPYGQGAGEQYF.

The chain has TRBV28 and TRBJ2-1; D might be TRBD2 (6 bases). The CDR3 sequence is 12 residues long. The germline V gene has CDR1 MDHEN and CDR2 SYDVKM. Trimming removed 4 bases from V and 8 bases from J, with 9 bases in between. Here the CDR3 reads CASSWRVDEQFF. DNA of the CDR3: TGTGCCAGCAGTTGGAGGGTGGATGAGCAGTTCTTC.

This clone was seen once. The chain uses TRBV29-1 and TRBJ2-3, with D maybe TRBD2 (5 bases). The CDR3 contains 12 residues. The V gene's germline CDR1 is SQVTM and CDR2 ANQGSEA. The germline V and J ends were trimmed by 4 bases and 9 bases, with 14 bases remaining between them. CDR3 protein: CSVAGVLGTQYF. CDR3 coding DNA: TGCAGCGTTGCCGGGGTCCTGGGGACGCAGTATTTT.

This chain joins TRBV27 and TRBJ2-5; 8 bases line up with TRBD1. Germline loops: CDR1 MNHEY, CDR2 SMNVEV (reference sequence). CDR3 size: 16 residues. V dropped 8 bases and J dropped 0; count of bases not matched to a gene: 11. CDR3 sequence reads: CASLPRGQGDQETQYF. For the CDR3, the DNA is TGTGCCAGCCTTCCCAGGGGGCAGGGGGACCAAGAGACCCAGTACTTC.